The clone carrying this T cell receptor beta chain was counted once. Here immunoSEQ multiplex PCR was the method, and the copy in TCRdb shows in-frame clones only, minus some. The sample has 150,000 to 200,000 clones, over 80% seen once; the top ten hold more than 4.5%. This entry comes from a study of blood T cell repertoires in COVID-19. Germline assignment: CDR1 LNHDA and CDR2 SQIVND (reference sequence). The CDR3 is made up of 14 amino acids. V shed 5 bases, J shed 7 bases, and the junction held 6 bases outside the gene matches. Sequencing was done on a sample of PBMCs or T cells enriched from blood (not recorded which). The chain combines TRBV19 with TRBJ1-2, with 11 bases identical to TRBD1. The TCR sequence derives from a man in his 70s who had been exposed to COVID-19. The CDR3 DNA reads as TGTGCCAGTAGTGTGGACAGGGGGCAAGGTGGCTACACCTTC. Amino acids: CASSVDRGQGGYTF.